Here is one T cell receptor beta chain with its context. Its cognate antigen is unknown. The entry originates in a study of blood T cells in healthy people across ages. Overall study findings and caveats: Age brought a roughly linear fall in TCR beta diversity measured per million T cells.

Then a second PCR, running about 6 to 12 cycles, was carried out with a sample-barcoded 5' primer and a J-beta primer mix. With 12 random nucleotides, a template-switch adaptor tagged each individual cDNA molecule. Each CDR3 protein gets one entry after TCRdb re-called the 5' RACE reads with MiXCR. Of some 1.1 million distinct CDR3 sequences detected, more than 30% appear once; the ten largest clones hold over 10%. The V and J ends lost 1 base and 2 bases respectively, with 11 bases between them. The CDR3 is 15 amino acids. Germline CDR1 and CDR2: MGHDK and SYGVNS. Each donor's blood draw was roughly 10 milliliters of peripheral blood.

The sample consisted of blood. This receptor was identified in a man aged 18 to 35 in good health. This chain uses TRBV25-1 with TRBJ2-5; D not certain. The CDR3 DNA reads TGTGCCAGCAGTGAATGGCCCGGTTTACAAGAGACCCAGTACTTC. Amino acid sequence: CASSEWPGLQETQYF.